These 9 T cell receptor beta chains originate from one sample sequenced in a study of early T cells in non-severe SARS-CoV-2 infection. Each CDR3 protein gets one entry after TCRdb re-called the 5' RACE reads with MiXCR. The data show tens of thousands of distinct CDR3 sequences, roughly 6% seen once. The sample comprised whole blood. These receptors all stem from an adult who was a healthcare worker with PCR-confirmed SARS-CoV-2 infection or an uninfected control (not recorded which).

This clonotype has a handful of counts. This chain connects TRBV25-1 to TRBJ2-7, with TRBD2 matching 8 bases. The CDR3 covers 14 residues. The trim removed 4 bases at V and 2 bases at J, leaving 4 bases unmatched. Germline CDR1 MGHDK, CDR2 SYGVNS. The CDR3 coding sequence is TGTGCCAGCAGTGTAGCGGGGCCGACCTACGAGCAGTACTTC. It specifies CASSVAGPTYEQYF.

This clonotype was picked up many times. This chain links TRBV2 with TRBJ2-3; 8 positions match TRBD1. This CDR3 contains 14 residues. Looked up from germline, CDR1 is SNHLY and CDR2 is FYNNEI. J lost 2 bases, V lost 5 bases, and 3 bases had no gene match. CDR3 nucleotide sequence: TGTGCCAGCAGTCGACAGGGGTCCACAGATACGCAGTATTTT. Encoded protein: CASSRQGSTDTQYF.

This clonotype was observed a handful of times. This CDR3 reads CASSLPGLYEQYF. The CDR3 coding sequence is TGCGCCAGCAGCTTGCCAGGTCTATACGAGCAGTACTTC. The chain joins TRBV5-1 to TRBJ2-7; D is unresolved. The ends were cut back, 1 base at V and 4 bases at J, with 9 bases in the middle. The CDR3 runs to 13 residues. Germline-derived CDR1 and CDR2 are SGHRS and YFSETQ. The full variable domain, completed using reference TRBV5-1 and TRBJ2-7, is KAGVTQTPRYLIKTRGQQVTLSCSPISGHRSVSWYQQTPGQGLQFLFEYFSETQRNKGNFPGRFSGRQFSNSRSEMNVSTLELGDSALYLCASSLPGLYEQYFGPGTRLTVT.

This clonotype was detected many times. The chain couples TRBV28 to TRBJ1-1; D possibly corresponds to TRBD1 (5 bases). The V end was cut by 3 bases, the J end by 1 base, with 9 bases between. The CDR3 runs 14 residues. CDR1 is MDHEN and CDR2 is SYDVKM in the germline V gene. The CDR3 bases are TGTGCCAGCAGTTTTGGAGACAGGAACACTGAAGCTTTCTTT. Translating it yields CASSFGDRNTEAFF.

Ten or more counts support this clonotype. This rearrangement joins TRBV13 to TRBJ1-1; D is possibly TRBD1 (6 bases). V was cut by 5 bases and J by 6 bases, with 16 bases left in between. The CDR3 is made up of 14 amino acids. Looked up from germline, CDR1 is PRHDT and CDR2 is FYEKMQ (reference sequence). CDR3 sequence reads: CASSRGGLGSEAFF. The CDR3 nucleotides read TGTGCCAGCAGCCGCGGGGGGCTCGGGTCTGAAGCTTTCTTT.

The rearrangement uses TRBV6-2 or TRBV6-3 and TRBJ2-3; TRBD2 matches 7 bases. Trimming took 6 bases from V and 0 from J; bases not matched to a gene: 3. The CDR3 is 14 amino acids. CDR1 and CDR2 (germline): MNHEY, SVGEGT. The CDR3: CASRTGLSTDTQYF. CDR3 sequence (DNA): TGTGCCAGCAGAACGGGACTAAGCACAGATACGCAGTATTTT.

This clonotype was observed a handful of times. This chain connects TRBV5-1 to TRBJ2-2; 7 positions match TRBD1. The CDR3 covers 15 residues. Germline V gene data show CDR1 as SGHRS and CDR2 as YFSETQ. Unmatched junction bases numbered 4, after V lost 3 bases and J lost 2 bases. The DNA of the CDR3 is TGCGCCAGCAGCTCGGGACAGAGAAACACCGGGGAGCTGTTTTTT. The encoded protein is CASSSGQRNTGELFF.

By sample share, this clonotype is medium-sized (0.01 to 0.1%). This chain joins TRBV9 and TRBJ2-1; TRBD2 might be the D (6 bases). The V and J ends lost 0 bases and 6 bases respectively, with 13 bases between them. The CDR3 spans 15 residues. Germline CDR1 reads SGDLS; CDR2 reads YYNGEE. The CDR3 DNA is TGTGCCAGCAGCGTAGGGTATGGCGGGACCAATGAGCAGTTCTTC. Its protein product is CASSVGYGGTNEQFF.

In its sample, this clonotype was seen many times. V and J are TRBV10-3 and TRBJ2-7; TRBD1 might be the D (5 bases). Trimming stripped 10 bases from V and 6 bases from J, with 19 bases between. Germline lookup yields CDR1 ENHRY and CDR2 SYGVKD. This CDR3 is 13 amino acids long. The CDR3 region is CARAAREDSEQYF. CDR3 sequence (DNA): TGTGCCAGGGCGGCCAGGGAAGACTCCGAGCAGTACTTC.